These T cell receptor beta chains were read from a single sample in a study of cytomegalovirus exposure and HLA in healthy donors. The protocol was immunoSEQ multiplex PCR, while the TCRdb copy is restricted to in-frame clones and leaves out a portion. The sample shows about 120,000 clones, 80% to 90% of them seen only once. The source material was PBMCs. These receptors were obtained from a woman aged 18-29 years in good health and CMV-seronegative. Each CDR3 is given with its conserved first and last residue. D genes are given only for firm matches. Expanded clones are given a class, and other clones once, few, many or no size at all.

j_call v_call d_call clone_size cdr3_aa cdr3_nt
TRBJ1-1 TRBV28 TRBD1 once CASSGTGGGTEAFF TGTGCCAGCAGTGGAACAGGGGGAGGCACTGAAGCTTTCTTT
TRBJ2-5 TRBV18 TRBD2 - CASSAGTSGTQYF TGTGCCAGCTCGGCCGGCACTAGCGGGACCCAGTACTTC
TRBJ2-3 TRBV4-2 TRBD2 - CASSQDPSGGSTDTQYF TGTGCCAGCAGCCAAGATCCAAGCGGGGGCAGCACAGATACGCAGTATTTT
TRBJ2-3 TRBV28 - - CASTTGNTDTQYF TGTGCCAGCACCACGGGGAACACAGATACGCAGTATTTT
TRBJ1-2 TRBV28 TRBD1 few CASSFSPGTGDQGYTF TGTGCCAGCAGTTTCTCCCCTGGGACAGGGGATCAAGGCTACACCTTC
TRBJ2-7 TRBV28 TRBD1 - CASTTGGANQQYF TGTGCCAGCACGACAGGGGGGGCAAATCAGCAGTACTTC
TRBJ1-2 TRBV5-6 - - CASSLAEGSGYTF TGTGCCAGCAGCTTGGCTGAGGGAAGTGGCTACACCTTC
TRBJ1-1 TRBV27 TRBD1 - CASSSRDRGGAFF TGTGCCAGCAGTTCCCGGGACAGGGGGGGGGCTTTCTTT
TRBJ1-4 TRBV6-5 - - CASRNREYTNEKLFF TGTGCCAGCAGAAACAGGGAGTACACTAATGAAAAACTGTTTTTT
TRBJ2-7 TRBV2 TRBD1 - CASSDPGGAPKYQYF TGTGCCAGCAGTGATCCAGGGGGCGCCCCCAAGTATCAGTACTTC
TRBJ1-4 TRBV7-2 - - CASRQRGQLHEKLFF TGTGCCAGCAGACAAAGAGGGCAGTTGCATGAAAAACTGTTTTTT
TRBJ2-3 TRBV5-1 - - CASTLWGVSTDTQYF TGCGCCAGCACCTTGTGGGGGGTAAGCACAGATACGCAGTATTTT
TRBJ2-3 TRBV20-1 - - CSARSDTQYF TGCAGTGCTAGGTCGGATACGCAGTATTTT
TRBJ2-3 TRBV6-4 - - CASSLRRRVCTQYF TGTGCCAGCAGCCTCCGACGCCGGGTCTGTACTCAGTATTTT
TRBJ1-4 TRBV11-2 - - CASSFLGRGRGGEKLFF TGTGCCAGCAGCTTTCTAGGTCGGGGCAGGGGCGGTGAAAAACTGTTTTTT
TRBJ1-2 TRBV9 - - CASSGVDYFGVYGYTF TGTGCCAGCAGTGGAGTGGACTACTTTGGGGTCTATGGCTACACCTTC